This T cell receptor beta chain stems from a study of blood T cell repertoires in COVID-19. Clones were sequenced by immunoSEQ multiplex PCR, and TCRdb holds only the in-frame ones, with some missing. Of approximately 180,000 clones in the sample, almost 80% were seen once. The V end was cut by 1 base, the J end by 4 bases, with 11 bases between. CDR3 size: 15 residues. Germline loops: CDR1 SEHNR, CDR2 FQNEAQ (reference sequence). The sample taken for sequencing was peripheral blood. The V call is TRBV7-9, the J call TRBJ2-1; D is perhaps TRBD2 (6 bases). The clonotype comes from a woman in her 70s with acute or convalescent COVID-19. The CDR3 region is CASSLGSGGYNEQFF. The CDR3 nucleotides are TGTGCCAGCAGCTTAGGATCCGGAGGGTACAATGAGCAGTTCTTC.